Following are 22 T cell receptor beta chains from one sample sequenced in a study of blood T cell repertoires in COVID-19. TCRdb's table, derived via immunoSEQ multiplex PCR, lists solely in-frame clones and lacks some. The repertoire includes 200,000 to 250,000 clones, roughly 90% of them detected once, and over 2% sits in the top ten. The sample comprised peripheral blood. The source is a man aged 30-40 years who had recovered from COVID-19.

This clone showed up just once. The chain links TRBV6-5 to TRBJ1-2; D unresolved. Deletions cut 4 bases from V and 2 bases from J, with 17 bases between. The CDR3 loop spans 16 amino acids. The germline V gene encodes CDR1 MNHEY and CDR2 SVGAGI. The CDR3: CASSSPPGGGNYGYTF. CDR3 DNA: TGTGCCAGCAGTTCCCCCCCCGGAGGAGGGAACTATGGCTACACCTTC.

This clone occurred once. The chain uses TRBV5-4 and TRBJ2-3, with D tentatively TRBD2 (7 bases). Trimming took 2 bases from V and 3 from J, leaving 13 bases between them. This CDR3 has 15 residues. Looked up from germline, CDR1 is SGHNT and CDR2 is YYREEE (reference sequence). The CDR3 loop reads CASSFRGAGTDTQYF. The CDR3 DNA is TGTGCCAGCAGCTTCCGGGGGGCAGGGACAGATACGCAGTATTTT.

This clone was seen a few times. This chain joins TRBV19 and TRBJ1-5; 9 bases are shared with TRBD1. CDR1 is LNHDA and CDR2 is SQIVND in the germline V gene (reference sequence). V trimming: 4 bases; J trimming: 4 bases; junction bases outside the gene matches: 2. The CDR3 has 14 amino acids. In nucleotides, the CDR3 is TGTGCCAGTAGTAGGGGACAGGGTAATCAGCCCCAGCATTTT. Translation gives CASSRGQGNQPQHF.

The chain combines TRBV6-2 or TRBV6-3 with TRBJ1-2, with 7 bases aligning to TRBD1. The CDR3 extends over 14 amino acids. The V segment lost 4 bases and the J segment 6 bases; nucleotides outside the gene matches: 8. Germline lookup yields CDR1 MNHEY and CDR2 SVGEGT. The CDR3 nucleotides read TGTGCCAGCAGTTCCCCAGACAGGGTCAATGGCTACACCTTC. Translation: CASSSPDRVNGYTF.

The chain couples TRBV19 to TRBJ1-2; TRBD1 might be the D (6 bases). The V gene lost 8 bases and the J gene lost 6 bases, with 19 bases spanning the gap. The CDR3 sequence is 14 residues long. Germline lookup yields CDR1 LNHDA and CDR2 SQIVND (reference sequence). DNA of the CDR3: TGTGCCAGTGGGAAGAACAGGGATGATAATGGCTACACCTTC. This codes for CASGKNRDDNGYTF.

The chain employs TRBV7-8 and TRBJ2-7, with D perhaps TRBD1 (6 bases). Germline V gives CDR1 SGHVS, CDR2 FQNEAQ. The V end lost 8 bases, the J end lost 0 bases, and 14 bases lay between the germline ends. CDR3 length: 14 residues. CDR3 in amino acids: CASLGQKPSYEQYF. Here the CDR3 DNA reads TGTGCCAGCCTCGGACAGAAGCCCTCCTACGAGCAGTACTTC.

In DNA form, the CDR3 reads TGTGCCAGCAGTTATCCGGGACTAGCGGGGTACAATGAGCAGTTCTTC. This translates into CASSYPGLAGYNEQFF. The V gene is TRBV6-2 or TRBV6-3, the J gene TRBJ2-1; 13 bases align to TRBD2. The CDR3 is made up of 16 amino acids. CDR1 and CDR2 from the germline V gene are MNHEY and SVGEGT. V lost 3 bases to trimming and J lost 4 bases; unmatched junction nucleotides: 3.

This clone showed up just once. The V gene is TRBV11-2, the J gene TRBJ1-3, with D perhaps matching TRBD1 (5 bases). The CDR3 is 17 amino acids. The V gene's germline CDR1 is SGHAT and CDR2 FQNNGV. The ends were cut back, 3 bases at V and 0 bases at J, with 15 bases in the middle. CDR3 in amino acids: CASSFWTRLFSGNTIYF. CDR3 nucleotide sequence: TGTGCCAGCAGCTTCTGGACAAGGCTTTTCTCTGGAAACACCATATATTTT.

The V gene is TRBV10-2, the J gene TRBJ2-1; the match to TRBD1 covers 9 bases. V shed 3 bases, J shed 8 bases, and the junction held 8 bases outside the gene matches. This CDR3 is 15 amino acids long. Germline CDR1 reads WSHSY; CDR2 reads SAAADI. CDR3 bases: TGCGCCAGCAGTGATCGGGACAGGGTATTCGATGAGCAGTTCTTC. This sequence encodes CASSDRDRVFDEQFF.

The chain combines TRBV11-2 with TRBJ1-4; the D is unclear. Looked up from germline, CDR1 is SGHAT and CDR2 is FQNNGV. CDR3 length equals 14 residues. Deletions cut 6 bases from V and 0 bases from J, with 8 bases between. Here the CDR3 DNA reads TGTGCCAGCAGGGTGGGAGCAACTAATGAAAAACTGTTTTTT. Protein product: CASRVGATNEKLFF. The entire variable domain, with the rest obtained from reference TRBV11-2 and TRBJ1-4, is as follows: EAGVAQSPRYKIIEKRQSVAFWCNPISGHATLYWYQQILGQGPKLLIQFQNNGVVDDSQLPKDRFSAERLKGVDSTLKIQPAKLEDSAVYLCASRVGATNEKLFFGSGTQLSVL.

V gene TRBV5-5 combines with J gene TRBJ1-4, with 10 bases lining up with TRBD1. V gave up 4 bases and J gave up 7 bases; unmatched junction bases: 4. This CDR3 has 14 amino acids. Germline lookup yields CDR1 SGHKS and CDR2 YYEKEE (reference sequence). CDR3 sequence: CASSPGQGTEKLFF. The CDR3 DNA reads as TGTGCCAGCAGCCCGGGACAGGGGACTGAAAAACTGTTTTTT. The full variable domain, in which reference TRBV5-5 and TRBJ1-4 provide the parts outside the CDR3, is DAGVTQSPTHLIKTRGQQVTLRCSPISGHKSVSWYQQVLGQGPQFIFQYYEKEERGRGNFPDRFSARQFPNYSSELNVNALLLGDSALYLCASSPGQGTEKLFFGSGTQLSVL.

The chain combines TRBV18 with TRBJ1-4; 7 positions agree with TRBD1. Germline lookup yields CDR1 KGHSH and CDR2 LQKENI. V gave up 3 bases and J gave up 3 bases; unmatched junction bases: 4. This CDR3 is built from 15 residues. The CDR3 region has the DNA TGTGCCAGCTCACCGGGGCAGGGGGCTAATGAAAAACTGTTTTTT. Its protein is CASSPGQGANEKLFF.

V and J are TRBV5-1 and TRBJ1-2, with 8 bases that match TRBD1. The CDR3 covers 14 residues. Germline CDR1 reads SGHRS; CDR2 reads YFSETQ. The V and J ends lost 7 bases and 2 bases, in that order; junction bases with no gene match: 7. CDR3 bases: TGCGCCAGCGCGGGGACAGGAAGGAACTATGGCTACACCTTC. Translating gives CASAGTGRNYGYTF.

CDR3 region: CASTLTRERGYTF. The CDR3 nucleotides are TGTGCCAGCACTCTAACCCGGGAGCGTGGCTACACCTTC. V usage is TRBV28 and J usage is TRBJ1-2; no clear D gene. V lost 7 bases, J lost 7 bases, and 16 bases lay in between. The germline gives CDR1 MDHEN, CDR2 SYDVKM. This CDR3 contains 13 residues.

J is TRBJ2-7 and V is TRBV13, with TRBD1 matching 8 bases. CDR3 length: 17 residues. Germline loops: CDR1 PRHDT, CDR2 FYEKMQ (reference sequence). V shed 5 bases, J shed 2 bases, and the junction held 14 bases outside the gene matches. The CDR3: CASSIQGERTPAYEQYF. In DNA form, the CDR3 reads TGTGCCAGCAGCATACAGGGGGAAAGAACTCCGGCCTACGAGCAGTACTTC.

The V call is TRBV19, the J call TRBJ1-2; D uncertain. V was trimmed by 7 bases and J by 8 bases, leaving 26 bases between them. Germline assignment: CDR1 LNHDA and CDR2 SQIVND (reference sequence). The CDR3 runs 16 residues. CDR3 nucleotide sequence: TGTGCCAGTACCCAGGAGGCCCCCCGAAGAATAAACGGCTACACCTTC. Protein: CASTQEAPRRINGYTF. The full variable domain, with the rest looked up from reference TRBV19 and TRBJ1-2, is DGGITQSPKYLFRKEGQNVTLSCEQNLNHDAMYWYRQDPGQGLRLIYYSQIVNDFQKGDIAEGYSVSREKKESFPLTVTSAQKNPTAFYLCASTQEAPRRINGYTFGSGTRLTVV.

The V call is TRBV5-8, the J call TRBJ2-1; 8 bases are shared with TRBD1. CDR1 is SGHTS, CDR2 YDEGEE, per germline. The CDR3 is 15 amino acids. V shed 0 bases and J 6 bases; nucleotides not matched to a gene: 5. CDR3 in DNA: TGTGCCAGCAGCTTGGGTGACAGGGGAGGCAATGAGCAGTTCTTC. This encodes CASSLGDRGGNEQFF.

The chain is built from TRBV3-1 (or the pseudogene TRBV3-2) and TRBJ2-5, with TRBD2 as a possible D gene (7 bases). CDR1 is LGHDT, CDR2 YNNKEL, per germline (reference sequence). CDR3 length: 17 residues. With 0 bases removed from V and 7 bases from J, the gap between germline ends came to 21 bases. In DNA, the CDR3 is TGTGCCAGCAGCCAAGATCTTTTGGTGAGCGGGGACACGACCCAGTACTTC. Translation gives CASSQDLLVSGDTTQYF.

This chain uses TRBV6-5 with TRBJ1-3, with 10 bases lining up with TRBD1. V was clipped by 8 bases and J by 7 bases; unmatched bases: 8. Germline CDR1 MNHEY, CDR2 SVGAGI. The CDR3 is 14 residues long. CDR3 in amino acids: CASWGTGARNTIYF. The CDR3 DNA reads TGTGCCAGCTGGGGGACAGGGGCTAGGAACACCATATATTTT.

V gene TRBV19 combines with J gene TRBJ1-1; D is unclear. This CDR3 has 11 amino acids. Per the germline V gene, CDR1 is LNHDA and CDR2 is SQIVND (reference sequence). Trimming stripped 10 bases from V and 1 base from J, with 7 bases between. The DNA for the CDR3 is TGTGCCACCGGGAGGAACACTGAAGCTTTCTTT. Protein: CATGRNTEAFF.

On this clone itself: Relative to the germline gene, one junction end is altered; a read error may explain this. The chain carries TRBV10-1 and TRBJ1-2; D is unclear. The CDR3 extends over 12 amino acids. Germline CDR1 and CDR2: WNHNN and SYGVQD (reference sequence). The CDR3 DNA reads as TGCGCCAGCAATGAGGCTATTTATGGCTACACCTTC. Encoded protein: CASNEAIYGYTF.

CDR3: CASRPTGGGYTF. The CDR3 region has the DNA TGTGCCAGCAGACCCACAGGGGGCGGCTACACCTTC. The chain couples TRBV6-4 to TRBJ1-2; 9 positions match TRBD1. This CDR3 spans 12 amino acids. Germline CDR1 and CDR2: MRHNA and SNTAGT. The trim removed 6 bases at V and 8 bases at J, leaving 4 bases unmatched.